The TCR beta chain described here comes from a study of blood T cells in healthy people across ages. Study results and limitations: It was the long-lived donors that had more naive CD4+ cells and higher diversity than aged donors. Because donor CMV status was unknown, expanded clonotype changes were possibly confounded. Unsorted PBMCs blocked a conclusive comparison of naive and antigen-experienced cells.

As to this clonotype: As yet, its antigen is unknown.

Sample-barcoded 5' priming and a J-beta primer mix drove a second PCR of roughly 6 to 12 cycles. TCRdb re-analysed the 5' RACE reads in MiXCR, keeping a single row per CDR3 protein. The sample carries hundreds of thousands of distinct CDR3 sequences, roughly 60% recorded once. This CDR3 is 17 amino acids long. Germline V CDR1 and CDR2: MNHNS, SASEGT. V was clipped by 4 bases and J by 0 bases, with 16 bases between them. V gene TRBV6-1 combines with J gene TRBJ1-5; D gene ambiguous. This clonotype was obtained from a young man in good health. The sample taken for sequencing was blood. The CDR3 DNA sequence: TGTGCCAGCAGTGGCCGATCGTCCCTTTATAGCAATCAGCCCCAGCATTTT. Translating gives CASSGRSSLYSNQPQHF.